The clone carrying this T cell receptor beta chain was counted a few times. The antigen is undetermined. A read error may account for a junction end that differs from germline. The TCR beta cDNA libraries carried unique molecular identifiers. Yield was around 500,000 cDNA molecules from approximately 0.91 to 9.4 million T cells. MiXCR, run by TCRdb on the PCR reads, gives a single entry per CDR3 protein. The sample has around 400,000 distinct CDR3 sequences; less than 40% are singletons. Per germline, CDR1 MGHRA and CDR2 YSYEKL. This CDR3 is 18 amino acids long. These data originate in a study of post-analysis software for immune sequencing data. Study observations and caveats: Patients had higher frequencies than controls of roughly five TRBV segments, including TRBV5-6, TRBV5-1 and TRBV20-1. A significant reduction in normalized Chao1 diversity was observed in multiple sclerosis patients versus controls. Batch-mates among the samples co-clustered strongly by F measure.

This clonotype originated in a girl between 10 and 17 years old with multiple sclerosis. The genes are TRBV4-1 and TRBJ2-4; D unresolved. The sample taken for sequencing was blood. DNA of the CDR3: TGCGTCAGCAGCCAAGATCGTTTTCTCAGTCTAGCCAAAAACATTCAGTACTTC. Protein product: CVSSQDRFLSLAKNIQYF.